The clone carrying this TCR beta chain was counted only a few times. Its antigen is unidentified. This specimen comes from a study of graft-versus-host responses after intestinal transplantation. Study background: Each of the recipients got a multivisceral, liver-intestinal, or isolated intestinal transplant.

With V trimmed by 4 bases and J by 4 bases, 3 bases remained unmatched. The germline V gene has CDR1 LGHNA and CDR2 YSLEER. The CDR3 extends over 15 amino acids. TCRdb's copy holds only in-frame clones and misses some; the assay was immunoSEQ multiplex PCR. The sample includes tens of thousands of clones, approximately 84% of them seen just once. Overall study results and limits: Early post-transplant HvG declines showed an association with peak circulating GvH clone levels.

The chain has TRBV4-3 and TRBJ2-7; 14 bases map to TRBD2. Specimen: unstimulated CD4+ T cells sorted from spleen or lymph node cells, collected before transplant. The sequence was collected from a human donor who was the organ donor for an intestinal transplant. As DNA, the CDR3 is TGCGCCAGCAGCCCCGGACTAGCGGGGGGTTACGAGCAGTACTTC. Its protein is CASSPGLAGGYEQYF.